The 10 T cell receptor beta chains given below trace back to one sample, sequenced in a study of response to subunit inactivated influenza vaccine. TCRdb reanalysed the RT-PCR reads using MiXCR and keeps one entry per CDR3 protein. The data show around 570,000 distinct CDR3 sequences, 6.5% to 8% seen once. The sample was PBMCs from blood, taken around 25 months after vaccination. The receptor source for this set is a man aged 45 to 75 who received an inactivated influenza vaccine.

The table lists this clonotype with many counts. The chain links TRBV28 to TRBJ1-2; no firm D call. This CDR3 is 10 amino acids long. V was clipped by 8 bases and J by 5 bases, with 6 bases between them. In germline, CDR1 is MDHEN, CDR2 SYDVKM. The CDR3 coding sequence is TGTGCCAGCTTCCAGTATGGCTACACCTTC. It specifies CASFQYGYTF.

The CDR3 sequence: CASWKDRVSNEQYF. CDR3 sequence (DNA): TGTGCCAGCTGGAAGGACAGGGTCTCTAACGAGCAGTACTTC. The J gene is TRBJ2-7, the V gene TRBV27; 8 bases fit TRBD1. The CDR3 covers 14 residues. The J segment lost 5 bases and the V segment lost 8 bases, leaving 11 bases of the junction unmatched. Germline CDR1 and CDR2: MNHEY and SMNVEV (reference sequence).

The chain joins TRBV6-1 to TRBJ2-3, with TRBD1 identical over 10 bases. J lost 3 bases, V lost 3 bases, and 12 bases had no gene match. Germline-derived CDR1 and CDR2 are MNHNS and SASEGT. CDR3 length: 18 residues. CDR3 protein: CASSERFGTGVWTDTQYF. In DNA, the CDR3 is TGTGCCAGCAGTGAGCGTTTCGGGACAGGGGTTTGGACAGATACGCAGTATTTT.

In its sample, this clonotype was seen a few times. The V gene is TRBV6-2 or TRBV6-3, the J gene TRBJ2-7; D is possibly TRBD1 (6 bases). Germline V gives CDR1 MNHEY, CDR2 SVGEGT. V was pared by 6 bases and J by 2 bases, with 20 bases between. The CDR3 has 16 residues. Here the CDR3 DNA reads TGTGCCAGCAGACCCACCGGGACACTTATCCCCTACGAGCAGTACTTC. Translation gives CASRPTGTLIPYEQYF.

This clonotype occurred a few times. The CDR3 loop is CASSRSRGMSYEQYF. The CDR3, as DNA: TGTGCCAGCAGTCGGAGTCGGGGGATGTCCTACGAGCAGTACTTC. The chain joins TRBV5-6 to TRBJ2-7; tentative D call: TRBD2 (6 bases). Trimming pared 5 bases from V and 1 base from J, leaving 16 bases between. Germline V lookup: CDR1 SGHDT, CDR2 YYEEEE. The CDR3 has 15 amino acids. The whole variable domain, filled in from reference TRBV5-6 and TRBJ2-7, reads DAGVTQSPTHLIKTRGQQVTLRCSPKSGHDTVSWYQQALGQGPQFIFQYYEEEERQRGNFPDRFSGHQFPNYSSELNVNALLLGDSALYLCASSRSRGMSYEQYFGPGTRLTVT.

V gene TRBV2 combines with J gene TRBJ1-5; no reliable D call. Germline lookup yields CDR1 SNHLY and CDR2 FYNNEI. V lost 5 bases and J 6 bases, leaving 14 bases between the germline ends. This CDR3 has 14 amino acids. The CDR3 DNA follows: TGTGCCAGCAGTAAAGGGCTAGAGGGTCAGCCCCAGCATTTT. Translation gives CASSKGLEGQPQHF.

This clonotype was seen repeatedly, ten times or more. This chain uses TRBV5-1 with TRBJ2-3; D call uncertain. The ends were cut back, 0 bases at V and 0 bases at J, with 5 bases in the middle. The CDR3 consists of 14 residues. Germline CDR1 is SGHRS and CDR2 is YFSETQ. In nucleotides, the CDR3 is TGCGCCAGCAGCTTGGGATCTAGCACAGATACGCAGTATTTT. Protein: CASSLGSSTDTQYF.

This clonotype was observed a few times. The V call is TRBV10-2, the J call TRBJ2-6; a possible D gene is TRBD1 (5 bases). This CDR3 comprises 14 residues. Germline V gene lookup returns CDR1 WSHSY and CDR2 SAAADI. The V gene lost 7 bases and the J gene lost 3 bases, with 10 bases spanning the gap. The chain's CDR3 is CASKQGFGANVLTF. The CDR3, as DNA: TGCGCCAGCAAGCAGGGTTTTGGGGCCAACGTCCTGACTTTC.

The J gene is TRBJ1-5, the V gene TRBV15; no clear D. There are 14 residues in the CDR3. Per the germline V gene, CDR1 is LNHNV and CDR2 is YYDKDF (reference sequence). The V gene lost 0 bases and the J gene lost 5 bases, with 8 bases spanning the gap. The CDR3, as DNA: TGTGCCACCAGCAGAGATCTTTCCGATCAGCCCCAGCATTTT. Encoded protein: CATSRDLSDQPQHF.

V usage is TRBV7-2 and J usage is TRBJ2-2; 7 bases align to TRBD2. The ends lost 4 bases at V and 2 bases at J; junction bases unmatched: 4. CDR3 length equals 15 residues. CDR1 and CDR2 (germline): SGHTA, FQGNSA. DNA for the CDR3: TGTGCCAGCAGCTCCCGAGCGGGAAACACCGGGGAGCTGTTTTTT. This translates into CASSSRAGNTGELFF.